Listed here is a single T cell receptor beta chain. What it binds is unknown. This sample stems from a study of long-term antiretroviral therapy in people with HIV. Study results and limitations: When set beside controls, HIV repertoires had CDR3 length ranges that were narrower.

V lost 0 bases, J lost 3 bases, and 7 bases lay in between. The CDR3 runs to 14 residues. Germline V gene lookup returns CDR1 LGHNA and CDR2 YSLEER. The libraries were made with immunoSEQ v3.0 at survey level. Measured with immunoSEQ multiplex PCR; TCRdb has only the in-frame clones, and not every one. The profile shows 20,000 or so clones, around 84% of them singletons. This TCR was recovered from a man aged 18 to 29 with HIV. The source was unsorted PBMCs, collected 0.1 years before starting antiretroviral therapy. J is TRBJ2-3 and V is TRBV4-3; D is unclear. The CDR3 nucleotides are TGCGCCAGCAGCCAAGATGTGATGACAGATACGCAGTATTTT. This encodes CASSQDVMTDTQYF.